A selection of T cell receptor beta chains follows, all from one sample in a study of PD-L1 blockade in urothelial cancer. Libraries were prepared by immunoSEQ multiplex PCR; TCRdb keeps only in-frame clonotypes and omits some of them. The repertoire consists of some 41,000 clones, with 83% occurring once and the leading ten covering more than 12%. Sequenced here: PBMCs, sampled around atezolizumab (anti-PD-L1) treatment. These TCRs come from a man aged 55 to 70 with urothelial cancer. The CDR3 runs from the conserved cysteine through the conserved F or W. The D gene is left open where the match is weak. A row's size may be missing; if present it is once, few, many or a size class.

TGTGCCAGCAGCGTTGCAGGGGAGTTTAACACTGAAGCTTTCTTT | CASSVAGEFNTEAFF | TRBJ1-1 | TRBV9 | NA | NA
TGTGCCAGCTCACCAACAGGGCCAAACACCATATATTTT | CASSPTGPNTIYF | TRBJ1-3 | TRBV18 | NA | NA
TGTGCCAGCAGAAATATCGATGAGCAGTTCTTC | CASRNIDEQFF | TRBJ2-1 | TRBV2 | NA | NA
TGTGCCAGCAGTTTATGGGGCGGGGGGAGGAATGAGCAGTTCTTC | CASSLWGGGRNEQFF | TRBJ2-1 | TRBV28 | TRBD2 | NA
TGTGCCAGCAGTTACTCCGACAGGGGTGGGATTTCACCCCTCCACTTT | CASSYSDRGGISPLHF | TRBJ1-6 | TRBV6-5 | TRBD1 | NA
TGCAGCGTTGATGATAGGGACAGGACCGACTATGGCTACACCTTC | CSVDDRDRTDYGYTF | TRBJ1-2 | TRBV29-1 | TRBD1 | NA
TGTGCCAGCAGTTACCTCCCAGGGGGCTCCTACGAGCAGTACTTC | CASSYLPGGSYEQYF | TRBJ2-7 | TRBV6-5 | TRBD1 | NA
TGTGCCAGTAGGGGAGTACGGTCGGGTACGAGCAATCAGCCCCAGCATTTT | CASRGVRSGTSNQPQHF | TRBJ1-5 | TRBV19 | NA | NA
TGTGCCTGGAGTGCCCAGGGCGACGAGCAGTACTTC | CAWSAQGDEQYF | TRBJ2-7 | TRBV30 | NA | NA
TGTGCCAGCAGAATCATAACAGGGAACACCGGGGAGCTGTTTTTT | CASRIITGNTGELFF | TRBJ2-2 | TRBV28 | NA | NA
TGTGCCAGTACTCCGGAGGCTTGGGATTCACCCCTCCACTTT | CASTPEAWDSPLHF | TRBJ1-6 | TRBV19 | NA | NA
TGTGCCAGCAGCCAGGGACAGAGCTATGGCTACACCTTC | CASSQGQSYGYTF | TRBJ1-2 | TRBV7-9 | TRBD1 | NA
TGTGCCAGCAGCCCCGATCCCCCCAGAGGGACCCTCCACTTT | CASSPDPPRGTLHF | TRBJ1-6 | TRBV5-8 | NA | NA
TGTGCCAGCAGCCGCCGCCCCGGAGAGGACTATGGCTACACCTTC | CASSRRPGEDYGYTF | TRBJ1-2 | TRBV5-5 | NA | NA
TGTGCCATCAGTAACAGACGAGAAGAGACCCAGTACTTC | CAISNRREETQYF | TRBJ2-5 | TRBV10-3 | NA | NA
TGCGCCAGCAGCTTGCGCGGCGGGGGCTCTGGGGAGACCCAGTACTTC | CASSLRGGGSGETQYF | TRBJ2-5 | TRBV5-1 | NA | NA
TGTGCCAGCACGACAGGGGGACCGCGCGGGGAGCTGTTTTTT | CASTTGGPRGELFF | TRBJ2-2 | TRBV6-5 | TRBD1 | NA
TGTGCCAGCTCACCACAAGGGGGGGACCGTGATGAGCAGTTCTTC | CASSPQGGDRDEQFF | TRBJ2-1 | TRBV18 | NA | NA
TGTGCCAGCAGCTCAGGGACAGGGGACGGCCAAGAGACCCAGTACTTC | CASSSGTGDGQETQYF | TRBJ2-5 | TRBV11-3 | TRBD1 | NA
TGTGCCAGCAGCTTGCGGGGGGGCTCTGGGGCCAACGTCCTGACTTTC | CASSLRGGSGANVLTF | TRBJ2-6 | TRBV5-4 | TRBD2 | NA
TGTGCCAGCAGTTATCGGGTGTCGGACACCGGGGAGCTGTTTTTT | CASSYRVSDTGELFF | TRBJ2-2 | TRBV6-6 | NA | NA
TGCGCCAGCAGCTTGGGGCCCAATCAGCCCCAGCATTTT | CASSLGPNQPQHF | TRBJ1-5 | TRBV5-1 | NA | NA
TGTGCCAGCAGCCCCAGAGCGGCGGGGGGGCATGAGCAGTTCTTC | CASSPRAAGGHEQFF | TRBJ2-1 | TRBV7-9 | TRBD2 | NA
TGTGCCAGCAGCTTGTACAGAGAGACCCAGTACTTC | CASSLYRETQYF | TRBJ2-5 | TRBV5-5 | NA | NA
TGTGCCAGCTCACCACCGAGATCGGACACCGGGGAGCTGTTTTTT | CASSPPRSDTGELFF | TRBJ2-2 | TRBV18 | NA | NA
TGTGCCAGCAGTCTGGGACAGGGGATCTACGAGCAGTACTTC | CASSLGQGIYEQYF | TRBJ2-7 | TRBV27 | TRBD1 | NA
TGTGCCACCAGCAGAGTAGCACTCCTCAATCAGCCCCAGCATTTT | CATSRVALLNQPQHF | TRBJ1-5 | TRBV15 | NA | NA
TGTGCCAGCATTGGGACAGGGATTTCCTACGAGCAGTACTTC | CASIGTGISYEQYF | TRBJ2-7 | TRBV2 | TRBD1 | NA
TGTGCCAGCAGTGGATGGGACAGGGGTAAAGAAAAACTGTTTTTT | CASSGWDRGKEKLFF | TRBJ1-4 | TRBV6-1 | TRBD1 | NA
TGTGCCAGCAGTGGGGGGACAGGGGGGGGAGAGACCCAGTACTTC | CASSGGTGGGETQYF | TRBJ2-5 | TRBV6-5 | TRBD1 | NA
TGTGCCAGCAGTCGGGTATCAGGGGGCTCTGGAAACACCATATATTTT | CASSRVSGGSGNTIYF | TRBJ1-3 | TRBV2 | TRBD1 | few
TGTGCCAGCAGCCCCCCGGGACTAGCGGGGGGAGAGACCCAGTACTTC | CASSPPGLAGGETQYF | TRBJ2-5 | TRBV7-8 | TRBD2 | NA
TGTGCCAGCAGCATACAGGGAGAGGGCCTAAATTCACCCCTCCACTTT | CASSIQGEGLNSPLHF | TRBJ1-6 | TRBV7-9 | NA | NA
TGTGCCTGGAGTGTAAGGGCAGGGGGCGCCTCCGAGCAGTACTTC | CAWSVRAGGASEQYF | TRBJ2-7 | TRBV30 | TRBD1 | NA
TGCGCCAGCAGCCAAGCCCTGGACAGGGCCACCTACGAGCAGTACTTC | CASSQALDRATYEQYF | TRBJ2-7 | TRBV4-1 | TRBD1 | NA
TGTGCCAGCAGCCCCGGCGGGACAGGGAGGCACGAGCAGTACTTC | CASSPGGTGRHEQYF | TRBJ2-7 | TRBV5-4 | TRBD1 | NA
TGCGCCAGCAGCCAAGGGGCAGGGAATGAGCAGTTCTTC | CASSQGAGNEQFF | TRBJ2-1 | TRBV4-1 | NA | NA
TGCGCCAGCAGCTTGGCACAGGGTAGAGATACGCAGTATTTT | CASSLAQGRDTQYF | TRBJ2-3 | TRBV5-1 | NA | NA
TGTGCCAGCAGCCAGGATCTACAGGGGCAACTGTTTTTT | CASSQDLQGQLFF | TRBJ1-4 | TRBV4-2 | TRBD1 | few